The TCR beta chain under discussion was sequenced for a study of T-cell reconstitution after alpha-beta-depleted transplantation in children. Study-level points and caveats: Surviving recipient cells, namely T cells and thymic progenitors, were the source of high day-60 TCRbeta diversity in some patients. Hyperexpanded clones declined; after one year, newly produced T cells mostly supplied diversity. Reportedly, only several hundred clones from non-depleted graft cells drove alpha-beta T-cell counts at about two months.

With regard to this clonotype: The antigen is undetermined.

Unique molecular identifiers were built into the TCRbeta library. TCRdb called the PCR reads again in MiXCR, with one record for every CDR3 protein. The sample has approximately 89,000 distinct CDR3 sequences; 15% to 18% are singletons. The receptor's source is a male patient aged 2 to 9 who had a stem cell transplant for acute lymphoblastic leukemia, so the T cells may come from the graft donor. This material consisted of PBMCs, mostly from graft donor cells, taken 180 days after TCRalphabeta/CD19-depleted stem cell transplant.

The CDR3 DNA sequence: TGTGCCATTTCTTCCAGACTAGGTGCAGATACGCAGTATTTT. This sequence encodes CAISSRLGADTQYF. The chain uses TRBV10-3 and TRBJ2-3; D possibly corresponds to TRBD2 (6 bases). CDR1 and CDR2 from the germline V gene are ENHRY and SYGVKD. V shed 9 bases and J shed 4 bases, with 17 bases lying between them. The CDR3 is made up of 14 amino acids.